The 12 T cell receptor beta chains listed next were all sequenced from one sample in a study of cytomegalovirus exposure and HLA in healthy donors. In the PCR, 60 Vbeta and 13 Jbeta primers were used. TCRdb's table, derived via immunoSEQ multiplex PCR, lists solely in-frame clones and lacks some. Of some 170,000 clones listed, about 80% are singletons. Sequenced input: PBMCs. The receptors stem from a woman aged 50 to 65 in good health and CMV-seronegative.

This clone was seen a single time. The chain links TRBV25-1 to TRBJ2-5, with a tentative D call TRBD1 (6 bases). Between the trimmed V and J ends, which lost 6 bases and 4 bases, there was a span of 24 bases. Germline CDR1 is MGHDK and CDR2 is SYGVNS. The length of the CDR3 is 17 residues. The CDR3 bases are TGTGCCAGCAGCGATAGGGGCAGGGGACCGCTTGGAGAGACCCAGTACTTC. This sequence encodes CASSDRGRGPLGETQYF.

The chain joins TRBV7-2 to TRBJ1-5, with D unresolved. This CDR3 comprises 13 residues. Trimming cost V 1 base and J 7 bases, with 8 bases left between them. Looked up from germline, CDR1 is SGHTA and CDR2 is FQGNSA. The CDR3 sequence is CASSLGPSQPQHF. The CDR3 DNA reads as TGTGCCAGCAGCTTAGGTCCAAGCCAGCCCCAGCATTTT.

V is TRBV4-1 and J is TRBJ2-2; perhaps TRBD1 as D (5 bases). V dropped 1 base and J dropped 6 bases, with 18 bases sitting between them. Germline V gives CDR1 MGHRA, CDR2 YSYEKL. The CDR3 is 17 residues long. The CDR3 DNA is TGCGCCAGCAGCCAAGTTCTCAGGGTGTTGACCGCCGGGGAGCTGTTTTTT. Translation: CASSQVLRVLTAGELFF.

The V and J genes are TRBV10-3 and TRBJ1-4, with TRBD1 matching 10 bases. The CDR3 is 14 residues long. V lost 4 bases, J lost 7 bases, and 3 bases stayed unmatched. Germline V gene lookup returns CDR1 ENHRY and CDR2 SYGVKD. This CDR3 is CAISADRGSEKLFF. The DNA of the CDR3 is TGTGCCATCAGTGCGGACAGGGGGAGTGAAAAACTGTTTTTT.

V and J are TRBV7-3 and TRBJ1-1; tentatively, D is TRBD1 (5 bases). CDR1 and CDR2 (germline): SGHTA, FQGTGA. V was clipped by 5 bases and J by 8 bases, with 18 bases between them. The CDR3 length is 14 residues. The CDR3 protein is CASSRPSGQGEAFF. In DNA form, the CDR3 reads TGTGCCAGCAGCCGTCCATCGGGCCAGGGAGAAGCTTTCTTT.

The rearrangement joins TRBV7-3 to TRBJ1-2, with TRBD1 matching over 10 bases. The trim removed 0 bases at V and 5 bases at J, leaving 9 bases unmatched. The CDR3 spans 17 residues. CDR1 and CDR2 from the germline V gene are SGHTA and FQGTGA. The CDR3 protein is CASSLTADRGLRYGYTF. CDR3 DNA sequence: TGTGCCAGCAGCTTAACGGCAGACAGGGGGCTTCGGTATGGCTACACCTTC.

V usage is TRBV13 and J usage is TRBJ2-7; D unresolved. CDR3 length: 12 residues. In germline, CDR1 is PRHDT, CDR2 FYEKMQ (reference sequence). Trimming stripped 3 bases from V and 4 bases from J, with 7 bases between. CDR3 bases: TGTGCCAGCAGCTTTTCGACTTACGAGCAGTACTTC. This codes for CASSFSTYEQYF.

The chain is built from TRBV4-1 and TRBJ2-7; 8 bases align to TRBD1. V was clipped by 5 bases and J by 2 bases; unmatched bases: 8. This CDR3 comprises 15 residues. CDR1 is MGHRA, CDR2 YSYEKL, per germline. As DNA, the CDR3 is TGCGCCAGCAGCTCCAACAGGGGGGCCCCCTACGAGCAGTACTTC. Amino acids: CASSSNRGAPYEQYF.

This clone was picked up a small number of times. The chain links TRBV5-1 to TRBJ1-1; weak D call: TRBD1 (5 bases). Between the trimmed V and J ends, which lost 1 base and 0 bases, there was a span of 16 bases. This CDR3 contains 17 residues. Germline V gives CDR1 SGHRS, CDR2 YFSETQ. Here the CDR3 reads CASSLQGSPGLNTEAFF. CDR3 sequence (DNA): TGCGCCAGCAGCTTGCAGGGAAGCCCCGGTTTGAACACTGAAGCTTTCTTT.

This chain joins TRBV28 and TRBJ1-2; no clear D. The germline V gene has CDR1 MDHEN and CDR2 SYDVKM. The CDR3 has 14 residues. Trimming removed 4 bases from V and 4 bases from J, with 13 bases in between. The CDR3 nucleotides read TGTGCCAGCAGTTCCACAGACCCTCTCTATGGCTACACCTTC. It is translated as CASSSTDPLYGYTF.

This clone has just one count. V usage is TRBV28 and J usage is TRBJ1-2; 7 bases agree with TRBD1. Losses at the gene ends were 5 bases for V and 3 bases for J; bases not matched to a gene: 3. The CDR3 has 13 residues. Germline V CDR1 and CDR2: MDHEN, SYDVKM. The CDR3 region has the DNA TGTGCCAGCAGTCCGGGACAGTACTATGGCTACACCTTC. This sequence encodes CASSPGQYYGYTF.

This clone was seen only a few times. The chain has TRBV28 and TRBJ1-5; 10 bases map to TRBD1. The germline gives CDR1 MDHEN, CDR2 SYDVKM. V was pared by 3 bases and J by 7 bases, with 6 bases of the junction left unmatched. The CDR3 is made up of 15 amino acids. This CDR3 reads CASSLTDRGGQPQHF. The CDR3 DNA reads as TGTGCCAGCAGTTTGACGGACAGGGGGGGACAGCCCCAGCATTTT.